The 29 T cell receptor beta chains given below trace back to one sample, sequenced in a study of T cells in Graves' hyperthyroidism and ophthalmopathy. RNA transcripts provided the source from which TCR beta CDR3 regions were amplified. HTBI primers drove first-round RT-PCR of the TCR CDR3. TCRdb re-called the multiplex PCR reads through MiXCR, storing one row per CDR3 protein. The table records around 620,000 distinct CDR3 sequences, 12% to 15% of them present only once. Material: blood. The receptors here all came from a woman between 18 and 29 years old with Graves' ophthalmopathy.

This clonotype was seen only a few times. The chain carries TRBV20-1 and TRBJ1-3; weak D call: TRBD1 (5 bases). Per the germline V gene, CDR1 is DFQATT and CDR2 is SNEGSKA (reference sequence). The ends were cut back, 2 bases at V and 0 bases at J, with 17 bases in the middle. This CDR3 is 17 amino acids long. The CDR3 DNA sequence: TGCAGTGCTAGACCCCTCCGGGGGAACCACTCTGGAAACACCATATATTTT. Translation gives CSARPLRGNHSGNTIYF.

The CDR3 sequence: CASSRAGQGFHTGELFF. For the CDR3, the DNA is TGTGCCAGCAGCCGGGCGGGACAGGGGTTCCACACCGGGGAGCTGTTTTTT. The chain has TRBV6-2 or TRBV6-3 and TRBJ2-2, with 10 bases lining up with TRBD1. Trimming at V came to 6 bases and at J to 3 bases, leaving 10 bases not matched to a gene. The CDR3 contains 17 residues. Germline V gene data show CDR1 as MNHEY and CDR2 as SVGEGT.

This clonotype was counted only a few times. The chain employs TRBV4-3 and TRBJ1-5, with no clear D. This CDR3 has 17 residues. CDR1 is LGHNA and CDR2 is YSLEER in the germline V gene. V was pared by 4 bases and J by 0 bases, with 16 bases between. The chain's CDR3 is CASSPHPLQYSNQPQHF. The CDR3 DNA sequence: TGCGCCAGCAGCCCCCATCCTCTTCAATATAGCAATCAGCCCCAGCATTTT.

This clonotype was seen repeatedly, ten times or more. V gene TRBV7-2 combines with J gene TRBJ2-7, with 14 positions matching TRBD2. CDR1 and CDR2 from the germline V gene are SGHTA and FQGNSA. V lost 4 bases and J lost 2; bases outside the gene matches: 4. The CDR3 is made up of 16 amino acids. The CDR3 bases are TGTGCCAGCAGCTCGACTAGCGGGAGGGCAGCCTACGAGCAGTACTTC. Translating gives CASSSTSGRAAYEQYF.

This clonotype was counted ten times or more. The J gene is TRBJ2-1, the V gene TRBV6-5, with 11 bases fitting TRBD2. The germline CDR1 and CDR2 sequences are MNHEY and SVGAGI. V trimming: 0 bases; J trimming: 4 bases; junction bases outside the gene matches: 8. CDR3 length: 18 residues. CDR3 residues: CASSYSSSGLAVYNEQFF. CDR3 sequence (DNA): TGTGCCAGCAGTTACTCGAGCTCGGGACTAGCGGTATACAATGAGCAGTTCTTC.

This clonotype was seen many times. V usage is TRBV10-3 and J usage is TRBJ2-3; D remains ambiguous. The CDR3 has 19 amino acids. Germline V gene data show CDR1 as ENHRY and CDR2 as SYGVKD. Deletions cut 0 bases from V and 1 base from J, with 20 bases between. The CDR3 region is CAISESRGREIPGTDTQYF. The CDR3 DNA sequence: TGTGCCATCAGTGAGTCACGTGGCAGAGAAATACCTGGCACAGATACGCAGTATTTT.

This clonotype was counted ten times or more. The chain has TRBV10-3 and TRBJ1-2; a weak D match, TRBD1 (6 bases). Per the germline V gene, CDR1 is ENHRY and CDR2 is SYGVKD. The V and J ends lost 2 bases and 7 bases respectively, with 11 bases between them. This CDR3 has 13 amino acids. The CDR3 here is CAISETGTSGYTF. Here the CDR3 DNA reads TGTGCCATCAGTGAGACAGGGACTTCTGGCTACACCTTC.

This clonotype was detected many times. The DNA of the CDR3 is TGTGCCAGCAGCCTATCCGGGACCCCGACCACCGGGGAGCTGTTTTTT. It codes for CASSLSGTPTTGELFF. The chain couples TRBV27 to TRBJ2-2; D is possibly TRBD1 or TRBD2 (5 bases each). The CDR3 runs to 16 residues. The V gene lost 6 bases and the J gene lost 4 bases, with 18 bases spanning the gap. Germline CDR1 MNHEY, CDR2 SMNVEV (reference sequence).

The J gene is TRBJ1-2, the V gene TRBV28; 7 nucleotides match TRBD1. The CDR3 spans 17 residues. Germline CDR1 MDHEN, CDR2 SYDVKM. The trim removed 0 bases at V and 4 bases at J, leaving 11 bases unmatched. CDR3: CASSLWGEGAIGYGYTF. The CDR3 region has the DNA TGTGCCAGCAGTTTATGGGGAGAGGGGGCGATCGGCTATGGCTACACCTTC.

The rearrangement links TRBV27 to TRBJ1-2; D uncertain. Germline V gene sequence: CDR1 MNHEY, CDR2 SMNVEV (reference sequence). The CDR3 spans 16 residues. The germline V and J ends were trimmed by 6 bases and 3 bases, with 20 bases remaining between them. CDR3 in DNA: TGTGCCAGCAGCGCGCGGAGACTCCCGACGGACTATGGCTACACCTTC. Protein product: CASSARRLPTDYGYTF.

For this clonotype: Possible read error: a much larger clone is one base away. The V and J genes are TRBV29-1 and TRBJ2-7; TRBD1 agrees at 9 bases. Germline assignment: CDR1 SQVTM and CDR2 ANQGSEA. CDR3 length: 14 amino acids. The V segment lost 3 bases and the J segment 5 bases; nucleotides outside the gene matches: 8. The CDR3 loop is CSVERDRVDNEQYF. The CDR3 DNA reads TGCAGCGTTGAGCGGGACAGGGTGGACAACGAGCAGTACTTC.

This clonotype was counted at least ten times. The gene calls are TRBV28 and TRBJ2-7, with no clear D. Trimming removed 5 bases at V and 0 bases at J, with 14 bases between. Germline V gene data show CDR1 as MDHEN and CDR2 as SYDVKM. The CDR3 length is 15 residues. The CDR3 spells CASSLPEKSSYEQYF. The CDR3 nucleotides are TGTGCCAGCAGTCTCCCGGAGAAGAGCTCCTACGAGCAGTACTTC.

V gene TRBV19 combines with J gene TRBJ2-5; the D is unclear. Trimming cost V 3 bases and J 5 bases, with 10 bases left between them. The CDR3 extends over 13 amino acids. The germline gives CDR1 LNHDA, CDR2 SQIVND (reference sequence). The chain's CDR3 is CASSMSSGETQYF. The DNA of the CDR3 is TGTGCCAGTAGTATGTCCTCCGGCGAGACCCAGTACTTC.

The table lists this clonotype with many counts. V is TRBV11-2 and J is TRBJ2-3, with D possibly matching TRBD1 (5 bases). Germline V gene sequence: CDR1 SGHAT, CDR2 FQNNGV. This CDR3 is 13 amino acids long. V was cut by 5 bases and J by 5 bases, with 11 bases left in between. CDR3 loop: CASSGHLRDTQYF. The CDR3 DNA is TGTGCCAGCAGCGGACATCTTAGAGATACGCAGTATTTT.

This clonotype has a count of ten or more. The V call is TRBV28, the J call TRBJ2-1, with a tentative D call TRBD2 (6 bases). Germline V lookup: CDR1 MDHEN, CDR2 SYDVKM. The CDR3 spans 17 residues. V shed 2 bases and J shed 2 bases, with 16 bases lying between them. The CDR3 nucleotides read TGTGCCAGCAGTTTAGGTGCGGGGATGGGGCCCTACAATGAGCAGTTCTTC. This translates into CASSLGAGMGPYNEQFF.

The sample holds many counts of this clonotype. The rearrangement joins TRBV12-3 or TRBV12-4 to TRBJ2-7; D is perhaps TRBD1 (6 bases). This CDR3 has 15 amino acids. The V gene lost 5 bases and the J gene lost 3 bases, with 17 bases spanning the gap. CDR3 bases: TGTGCCAGCAGTGGCACAGGGACGGAAAGCTACGAGCAGTACTTC. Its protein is CASSGTGTESYEQYF.

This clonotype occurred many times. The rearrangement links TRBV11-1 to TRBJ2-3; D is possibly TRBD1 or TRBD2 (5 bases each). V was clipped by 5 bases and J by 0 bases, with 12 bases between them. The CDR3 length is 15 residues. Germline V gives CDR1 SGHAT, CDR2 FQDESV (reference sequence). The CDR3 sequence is CASSNGATSTDTQYF. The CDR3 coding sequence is TGTGCCAGCAGCAACGGGGCCACTAGCACAGATACGCAGTATTTT. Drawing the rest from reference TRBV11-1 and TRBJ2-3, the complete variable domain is EAEVAQSPRYKITEKSQAVAFWCDPISGHATLYWYRQILGQGPELLVQFQDESVVDDSQLPKDRFSAERLKGVDSTLKIQPAELGDSAMYLCASSNGATSTDTQYFGPGTRLTVL.

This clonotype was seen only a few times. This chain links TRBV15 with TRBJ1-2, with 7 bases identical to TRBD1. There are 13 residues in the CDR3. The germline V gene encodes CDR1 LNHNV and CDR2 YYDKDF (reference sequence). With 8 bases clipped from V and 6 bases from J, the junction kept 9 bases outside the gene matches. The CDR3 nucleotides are TGTGCCACCCCCCCCCCGGGGACAGATGGCTACACCTTC. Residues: CATPPPGTDGYTF. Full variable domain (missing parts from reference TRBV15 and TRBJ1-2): DAMVIQNPRYQVTQFGKPVTLSCSQTLNHNVMYWYQQKSSQAPKLLFHYYDKDFNNEADTPDNFQSRRPNTSFCFLDIRSPGLGDTAMYLCATPPPGTDGYTFGSGTRLTVV.

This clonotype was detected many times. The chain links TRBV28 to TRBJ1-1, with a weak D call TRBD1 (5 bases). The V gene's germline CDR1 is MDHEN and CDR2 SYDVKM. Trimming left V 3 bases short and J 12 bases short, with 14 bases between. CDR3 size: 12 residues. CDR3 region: CASSFLGGTSFF. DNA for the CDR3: TGTGCCAGCAGTTTTCTTGGGGGTACGTCTTTCTTT.

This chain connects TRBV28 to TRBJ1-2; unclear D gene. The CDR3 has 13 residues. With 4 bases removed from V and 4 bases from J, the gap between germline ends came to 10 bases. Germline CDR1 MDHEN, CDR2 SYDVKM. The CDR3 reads CASSSNNLYGYTF. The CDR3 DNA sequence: TGTGCCAGCAGTTCTAACAACCTCTATGGCTACACCTTC.

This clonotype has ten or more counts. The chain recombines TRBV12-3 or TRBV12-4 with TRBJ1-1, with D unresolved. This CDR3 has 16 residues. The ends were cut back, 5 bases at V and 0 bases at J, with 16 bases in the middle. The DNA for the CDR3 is TGTGCCAGCAGTCCCGAAGCCGGGATGATGAACACTGAAGCTTTCTTT. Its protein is CASSPEAGMMNTEAFF.

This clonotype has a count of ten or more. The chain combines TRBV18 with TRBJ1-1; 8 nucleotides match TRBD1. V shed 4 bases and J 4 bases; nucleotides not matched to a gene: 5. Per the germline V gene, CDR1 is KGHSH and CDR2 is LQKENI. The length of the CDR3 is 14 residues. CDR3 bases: TGTGCCAGCTCACAACAGGGGGAGGGCACTGAAGCTTTCTTT. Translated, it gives CASSQQGEGTEAFF.

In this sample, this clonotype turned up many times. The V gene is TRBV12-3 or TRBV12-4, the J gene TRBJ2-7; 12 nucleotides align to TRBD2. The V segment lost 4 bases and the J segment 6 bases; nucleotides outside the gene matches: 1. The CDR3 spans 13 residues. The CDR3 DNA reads TGTGCCAGCAGTTCGACTAGCGGGGGCGAGCAGTACTTC. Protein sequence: CASSSTSGGEQYF.

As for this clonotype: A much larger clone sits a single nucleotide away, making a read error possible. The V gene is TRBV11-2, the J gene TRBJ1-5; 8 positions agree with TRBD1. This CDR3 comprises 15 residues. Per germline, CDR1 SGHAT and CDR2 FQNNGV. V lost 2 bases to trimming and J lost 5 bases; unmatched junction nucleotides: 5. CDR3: CASSLWTGRYQPQHF. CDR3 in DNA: TGTGCCAGCAGCTTATGGACAGGGCGGTATCAGCCCCAGCATTTT.

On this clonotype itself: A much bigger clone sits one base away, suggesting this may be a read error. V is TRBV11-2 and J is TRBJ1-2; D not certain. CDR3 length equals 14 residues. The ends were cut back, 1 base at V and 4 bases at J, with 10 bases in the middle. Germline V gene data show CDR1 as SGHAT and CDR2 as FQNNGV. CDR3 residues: CASSLGSSVYGYTF. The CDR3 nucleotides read TGTGCCAGCAGCTTAGGGAGCTCAGTCTATGGCTACACCTTC.

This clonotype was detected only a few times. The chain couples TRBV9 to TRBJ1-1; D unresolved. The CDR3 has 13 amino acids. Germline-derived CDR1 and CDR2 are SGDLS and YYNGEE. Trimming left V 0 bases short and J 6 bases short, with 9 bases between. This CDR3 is CASSVDVGSEAFF. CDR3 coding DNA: TGTGCCAGCAGCGTAGATGTGGGGTCTGAAGCTTTCTTT.

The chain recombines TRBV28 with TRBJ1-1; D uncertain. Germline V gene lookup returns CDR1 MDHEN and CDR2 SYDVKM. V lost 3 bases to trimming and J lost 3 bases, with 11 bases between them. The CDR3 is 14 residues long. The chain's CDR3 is CASSLVGFDTEAFF. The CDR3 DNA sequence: TGTGCCAGCAGTTTGGTGGGATTCGACACTGAAGCTTTCTTT.

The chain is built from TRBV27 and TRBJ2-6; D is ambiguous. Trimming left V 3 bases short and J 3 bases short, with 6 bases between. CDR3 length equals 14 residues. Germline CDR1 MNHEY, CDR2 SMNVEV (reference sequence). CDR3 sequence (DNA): TGTGCCAGCAGTTTGGAGTATGGGGCCAACGTCCTGACTTTC. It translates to CASSLEYGANVLTF.

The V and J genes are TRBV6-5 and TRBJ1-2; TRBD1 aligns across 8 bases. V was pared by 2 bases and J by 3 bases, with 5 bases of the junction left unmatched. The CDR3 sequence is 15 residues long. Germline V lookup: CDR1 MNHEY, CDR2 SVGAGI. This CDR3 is CASSYGGQDHYGYTF. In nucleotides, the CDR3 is TGTGCCAGCAGTTACGGGGGACAGGATCACTATGGCTACACCTTC.